Sequencing of this T cell receptor (beta chain) was carried out in a study of blood T cell repertoires in COVID-19. As for the study in general: Acute-phase and convalescent COVID-19 samples originated in the United States, Italy and Spain. PBMCs, B-cell-depleted T cells, or T cells provided the cDNA or gDNA that made up the material.

Per the authors' pipeline: Estimates of nucleated cell counts were drawn from the amplification of reference gene primers. The repertoire was sequenced with immunoSEQ multiplex PCR; TCRdb's copy has only in-frame clones and lacks some. From that table come the V and J calls and clone size; the DNA was used to work out D and trimming. The repertoire holds under 300,000 clones, with around four fifths as singletons. Trimming left V 0 bases short and J 6 bases short, with 6 bases between. Germline CDR1 SGHTS, CDR2 YDEGEE. This CDR3 spans 12 amino acids. The J gene is TRBJ2-5, the V gene TRBV5-8; no reliable D call. The sequence derives from a woman aged 55-75 years with active or convalescent COVID-19. Sequenced sample: peripheral blood. The CDR3 sequence is CASSLASQTQYF. CDR3 bases: TGTGCCAGCAGCTTGGCGAGCCAGACCCAGTACTTC. The full variable domain, in which reference TRBV5-8 and TRBJ2-5 provide the parts outside the CDR3, is EAGVTQSPTHLIKTRGQQATLRCSPISGHTSVYWYQQALGLGLQFLLWYDEGEERNRGNFPPRFSGRQFPNYSSELNVNALELEDSALYLCASSLASQTQYFGPGTRLLVL.